The next 14 T cell receptor beta chains were all read from a single sample in a study of identical twins. TCRdb re-derived calls from the 5' RACE reads in MiXCR, one entry per CDR3 protein. This table holds 1,800,000 or so distinct CDR3 sequences, about 32% found once. The sequencing sample was made of cord blood. These receptors were collected from a newborn girl in good health.

The chain's CDR3 is CASISGLGYYNEQFF. Here the CDR3 DNA reads TGTGCCAGCATCTCGGGACTAGGGTACTACAATGAGCAGTTCTTC. The chain couples TRBV7-8 to TRBJ2-1; 8 nucleotides match TRBD2. The ends lost 7 bases at V and 3 bases at J; junction bases unmatched: 8. The CDR3 sequence is 15 residues long. Germline loops: CDR1 SGHVS, CDR2 FQNEAQ.

This clonotype was picked up a small number of times. The V and J genes are TRBV13 and TRBJ2-7; no firm D call. Trimming took off 2 bases at V and 0 bases at J, with 11 bases between the two ends. Germline V gives CDR1 PRHDT, CDR2 FYEKMQ (reference sequence). The CDR3 runs 15 residues. The CDR3 spells CASSLNPESSYEQYF. The DNA for the CDR3 is TGTGCCAGCAGCTTAAATCCCGAGAGCTCCTACGAGCAGTACTTC.

The chain recombines TRBV12-3 or TRBV12-4 with TRBJ1-2; a possible D gene is TRBD1 (6 bases). The V end lost 1 base, the J end lost 4 bases, and 10 bases lay between the germline ends. The CDR3 extends over 14 amino acids. The CDR3 DNA sequence: TGTGCCAGCAGTTTAGGCAGGGGATTCTATGGCTACACCTTC. This codes for CASSLGRGFYGYTF.

The CDR3 sequence is CASSYLLAGGLDEQFF. CDR3 nucleotide sequence: TGTGCCAGCAGTTACCTTCTAGCGGGAGGCCTCGATGAGCAGTTCTTC. The chain carries TRBV6-5 and TRBJ2-1; 11 nucleotides align to TRBD2. V shed 2 bases and J 8 bases; nucleotides not matched to a gene: 8. Germline CDR1 MNHEY, CDR2 SVGAGI. This CDR3 spans 16 amino acids.

The rearrangement joins TRBV3-1 to TRBJ1-6; maybe TRBD1 (6 bases). With 4 bases removed from V and 7 bases from J, the gap between germline ends came to 11 bases. Germline V gene sequence: CDR1 LGHDT, CDR2 YNNKEL (reference sequence). The CDR3 contains 14 residues. CDR3 loop: CASSPQGRNSPLHF. CDR3 nucleotide sequence: TGTGCCAGCAGCCCTCAGGGGCGAAATTCACCCCTCCACTTT.

The table lists this clonotype with a few counts. The chain has TRBV20-1 and TRBJ2-3, with D possibly TRBD2 on 6 matching bases. Trimming took off 5 bases at V and 0 bases at J, with 15 bases between the two ends. The CDR3 covers 15 residues. The V gene's germline CDR1 is DFQATT and CDR2 SNEGSKA (reference sequence). CDR3 DNA sequence: TGCAGTGCTCCCTACCCGGGACTTAGCACAGATACGCAGTATTTT. It yields the protein CSAPYPGLSTDTQYF.

This clonotype was seen only a few times. The chain carries TRBV5-1 and TRBJ1-5; D unresolved. In germline, CDR1 is SGHRS, CDR2 YFSETQ. The CDR3 spans 13 residues. With 5 bases removed from V and 1 base from J, the gap between germline ends came to 7 bases. The CDR3: CASRLDSNQPQHF. CDR3 in DNA: TGCGCCAGCAGGCTGGACAGCAATCAGCCCCAGCATTTT.

The J gene is TRBJ1-4, the V gene TRBV7-9; D not certain. Germline CDR1 SEHNR, CDR2 FQNEAQ (reference sequence). V dropped 1 base and J dropped 4 bases, with 10 bases sitting between them. This CDR3 region has 15 residues. CDR3: CASSLGVGLNEKLFF. CDR3 DNA sequence: TGTGCCAGCAGCTTAGGAGTCGGACTTAATGAAAAACTGTTTTTT.

This clonotype has a handful of counts. This chain joins TRBV10-3 and TRBJ2-2; D is unresolved. Looked up from germline, CDR1 is ENHRY and CDR2 is SYGVKD. Trimming stripped 2 bases from V and 3 bases from J, with 7 bases between. The CDR3 loop spans 14 amino acids. The CDR3 nucleotides read TGTGCCATCAGTGAGGCAGAGGACACCGGGGAGCTGTTTTTT. This translates into CAISEAEDTGELFF.

This clonotype occurred a few times. The chain has TRBV20-1 and TRBJ2-1; D possibly corresponds to TRBD1 (6 bases). The CDR3 is made up of 15 amino acids. V was trimmed by 0 bases and J by 1 base, leaving 10 bases between them. Germline values: CDR1 DFQATT, CDR2 SNEGSKA (reference sequence). CDR3 sequence reads: CSARDIRGSYNEQFF. The CDR3 DNA is TGCAGTGCTAGAGATATCAGGGGATCCTACAATGAGCAGTTCTTC.

As concerns this clonotype: A read error may be the cause here, since a much bigger clone is one base away. The rearrangement joins TRBV5-1 to TRBJ2-1; 7 bases are shared with TRBD2. The CDR3 runs to 17 residues. The V and J ends lost 4 bases and 4 bases, in that order; junction bases with no gene match: 14. Germline CDR1 is SGHRS and CDR2 is YFSETQ. In DNA, the CDR3 is TGCGCCAGCAGCCGAACTAGCGAGAGCTATTTTTACAATGAGCAGTTCTTC. It is translated as CASSRTSESYFYNEQFF.

This clonotype occurred a few times. V usage is TRBV5-5 and J usage is TRBJ2-3; D assignment may be TRBD1 or TRBD2 (5 bases each). V lost 1 base and J 6 bases, leaving 21 bases between the germline ends. The V gene's germline CDR1 is SGHKS and CDR2 YYEKEE (reference sequence). CDR3 length: 17 amino acids. Here the CDR3 reads CASSLNPRGNTGDTQYF. DNA for the CDR3: TGTGCCAGCAGCTTGAATCCGAGGGGCAACACGGGGGATACGCAGTATTTT.

The chain recombines TRBV6-5 with TRBJ1-2, with 8 bases identical to TRBD1. From germline, CDR1 is MNHEY and CDR2 SVGAGI. V lost 5 bases, J lost 3 bases, and 5 bases stayed unmatched. CDR3 size: 14 residues. The CDR3 nucleotides read TGTGCCAGCAGTCGCAGGGGGCTGGACTATGGCTACACCTTC. It yields the protein CASSRRGLDYGYTF.

J is TRBJ2-7 and V is TRBV12-3 or TRBV12-4; tentative D call: TRBD1 (5 bases). The CDR3 runs to 13 residues. V lost 5 bases, J lost 3 bases, and 11 bases lay in between. The CDR3 loop reads CASSPGNIYEQYF. The CDR3 nucleotides are TGTGCCAGCAGTCCAGGGAATATCTACGAGCAGTACTTC.